A single sample gave rise to the 21 T cell receptor beta chains below, sequenced in a study of a mutant IDH1 vaccine in newly diagnosed glioma. These receptors' antigens are unknown. Assay: immunoSEQ multiplex PCR; the TCRdb copy retains only in-frame clones and omits some. Here the sample spans 58,000 or so clones, roughly 80% being singletons. Documented time point: week 47, end of study. In the vaccine, a single dose held 300 ug of the mutant IDH1 20-mer peptide, along with topical imiquimod. The source material was PBMCs, sampled from a glioma patient whose treatment included an IDH1 peptide vaccine. These receptors all come from a woman aged 45-65 years with glioma.

This clone turned up a few times. In nucleotides, the CDR3 is TGTGCCAGCAGCCCGGCTAGGGGGCTCTACGAGCAGTACTTC. It yields the protein CASSPARGLYEQYF. The rearrangement joins TRBV7-2 to TRBJ2-7; 7 positions agree with TRBD1. With V trimmed by 5 bases and J by 3 bases, 7 bases remained unmatched. Germline CDR1 reads SGHTA; CDR2 reads FQGNSA. This CDR3 contains 14 residues. Variable domain in full (rest from reference TRBV7-2 and TRBJ2-7): GAGVSQSPSNKVTEKGKDVELRCDPISGHTALYWYRQSLGQGLEFLIYFQGNSAPDKSGLPSDRFSAERTGGSVSTLTIQRTQQEDSAVYLCASSPARGLYEQYFGPGTRLTVT.

This chain links TRBV7-2 with TRBJ1-5, with unresolved D. Germline-derived CDR1 and CDR2 are SGHTA and FQGNSA. The V gene lost 4 bases and the J gene lost 5 bases, with 9 bases spanning the gap. This CDR3 contains 13 residues. The CDR3 DNA reads as TGTGCCAGCAGCTCCGAGAGGTATCAGCCCCAGCATTTT. Amino acids: CASSSERYQPQHF.

This clone was seen a handful of times. The chain combines TRBV29-1 with TRBJ2-5, with D perhaps matching TRBD1 or TRBD2 (7 bases each). The CDR3 contains 13 residues. Trimming stripped 6 bases from V and 2 bases from J, with 13 bases between. CDR1 and CDR2 (germline): SQVTM, ANQGSEA. CDR3 in amino acids: CSVRGEGQETQYF. CDR3 sequence (DNA): TGCAGCGTCAGGGGGGAGGGGCAAGAGACCCAGTACTTC.

In DNA, the CDR3 is TGCAGCGTTGAATCGGAGAAATCTGGGGCCAACGTCCTGACTTTC. This encodes CSVESEKSGANVLTF. V is TRBV29-1 and J is TRBJ2-6; D remains unclear. The V gene's germline CDR1 is SQVTM and CDR2 ANQGSEA. Trimming took off 2 bases at V and 1 base at J, with 9 bases between the two ends. The CDR3 runs to 15 residues. The full variable domain, with the rest looked up from reference TRBV29-1 and TRBJ2-6, is SAVISQKPSRDICQRGTSLTIQCQVDSQVTMMFWYRQQPGQSLTLIATANQGSEATYESGFVIDKFPISRPNLTFSTLTVSNMSPEDSSIYLCSVESEKSGANVLTFGAGSRLTVL.

The chain recombines TRBV7-9 with TRBJ2-7; 7 bases are shared with TRBD1. Germline-derived CDR1 and CDR2 are SEHNR and FQNEAQ (reference sequence). Losses at the gene ends were 3 bases for V and 0 bases for J; bases not matched to a gene: 5. This CDR3 has 15 residues. CDR3 region: CASSFPTGPSYEQYF. Here the CDR3 DNA reads TGTGCCAGCAGCTTCCCGACAGGGCCCTCCTACGAGCAGTACTTC.

J is TRBJ1-1 and V is TRBV12-5; D is unresolved. CDR3 size: 13 residues. Trimming left V 5 bases short and J 1 base short, with 8 bases between. CDR1 and CDR2 from the germline V gene are LGHNT and FRNRAP. CDR3 sequence reads: CASGLKGNTEAFF. For the CDR3, the DNA is TGTGCTAGTGGTCTCAAAGGGAACACTGAAGCTTTCTTT.

The genes are TRBV6-5 and TRBJ2-2; D gene ambiguous. With 2 bases removed from V and 6 bases from J, the gap between germline ends came to 10 bases. Germline-derived CDR1 and CDR2 are MNHEY and SVGAGI. The CDR3 runs to 14 residues. CDR3 region: CASSYGVSPGELFF. The CDR3 DNA follows: TGTGCCAGCAGTTACGGGGTTTCCCCCGGGGAGCTGTTTTTT.

The V and J genes are TRBV6-1 and TRBJ2-3; TRBD1 aligns across 7 bases. The germline V gene has CDR1 MNHNS and CDR2 SASEGT. With V trimmed by 4 bases and J by 2 bases, 6 bases remained unmatched. CDR3 size: 15 residues. CDR3 sequence reads: CASSGQGGFTDTQYF. The CDR3 coding sequence is TGTGCCAGCAGTGGACAGGGCGGTTTCACAGATACGCAGTATTTT.

The J gene is TRBJ2-3, the V gene TRBV7-6, with a weak D call TRBD1 (5 bases). Trimming pared 5 bases from V and 2 bases from J, leaving 14 bases between. Looked up from germline, CDR1 is SGHVS and CDR2 is FNYEAQ. This CDR3 is 15 amino acids long. The CDR3 here is CASSPGHYNTDTQYF. Here the CDR3 DNA reads TGTGCCAGCAGCCCAGGACACTATAACACAGATACGCAGTATTTT.

The chain carries TRBV6-5 and TRBJ1-6, with D tentatively TRBD1 (5 bases). V was trimmed by 2 bases and J by 8 bases, leaving 10 bases between them. CDR3 length: 14 residues. Germline CDR1 MNHEY, CDR2 SVGAGI. CDR3 coding DNA: TGTGCCAGCAGTTACCCGACGGGGGATTCACCCCTCCACTTT. It codes for CASSYPTGDSPLHF.

The chain carries TRBV6-1 and TRBJ2-7; TRBD1 might be the D (6 bases). Trimming took 6 bases from V and 2 from J, leaving 17 bases between them. The CDR3 runs 15 residues. The V gene's germline CDR1 is MNHNS and CDR2 SASEGT. The CDR3 sequence is CASSDYVGGTYEQYF. The DNA of the CDR3 is TGTGCCAGCAGCGATTACGTAGGGGGTACCTACGAGCAGTACTTC.

The V gene is TRBV4-2, the J gene TRBJ2-1, with D possibly TRBD1 on 5 matching bases. V lost 0 bases to trimming and J lost 5 bases, with 11 bases between them. Germline V gives CDR1 LGHNA, CDR2 YNFKEQ. The CDR3 is 15 amino acids. CDR3 sequence reads: CASSQDLRQNNEQFF. The CDR3 nucleotides are TGTGCCAGCAGCCAAGATCTTCGACAGAACAATGAGCAGTTCTTC.

This clone was counted once. This rearrangement joins TRBV5-4 to TRBJ2-6, with D maybe TRBD1 (6 bases). V lost 4 bases, J lost 1 base, and 18 bases lay in between. This CDR3 has 18 amino acids. Germline V gene sequence: CDR1 SGHNT, CDR2 YYREEE (reference sequence). The CDR3 protein is CASSPPGQGISGANVLTF. CDR3 DNA: TGTGCCAGCAGCCCCCCGGGACAAGGGATTTCTGGGGCCAACGTCCTGACTTTC.

This clone was seen more than once but under ten times. The chain links TRBV9 to TRBJ1-2; no reliable D call. CDR1 and CDR2 (germline): SGDLS, YYNGEE. Trimming pared 4 bases from V and 2 bases from J, leaving 15 bases between. The CDR3 length is 15 residues. The CDR3 is CASSLREGANYGYTF. CDR3 bases: TGTGCCAGCAGCTTAAGGGAGGGCGCGAACTATGGCTACACCTTC. The entire variable domain, with the rest obtained from reference TRBV9 and TRBJ1-2, is as follows: DSGVTQTPKHLITATGQRVTLRCSPRSGDLSVYWYQQSLDQGLQFLIQYYNGEERAKGNILERFSAQQFPDLHSELNLSSLELGDSALYFCASSLREGANYGYTFGSGTRLTVV.

The chain employs TRBV6-1 and TRBJ1-5, with D maybe TRBD1 (5 bases). The CDR3 is 16 residues long. Germline V gene data show CDR1 as MNHNS and CDR2 as SASEGT. V was clipped by 4 bases and J by 4 bases, with 17 bases between them. The CDR3 region has the DNA TGTGCCAGCAGTGCCTGGGACTTGGACGGGAATCAGCCCCAGCATTTT. Protein: CASSAWDLDGNQPQHF.

The chain joins TRBV6-1 to TRBJ2-7; D ambiguous. The CDR3 is made up of 13 amino acids. With 4 bases removed from V and 5 bases from J, the gap between germline ends came to 12 bases. Germline V lookup: CDR1 MNHNS, CDR2 SASEGT. The CDR3 coding sequence is TGTGCCAGCAGTGGCGAGGTGAAGAACGAGCAGTACTTC. Translating gives CASSGEVKNEQYF.

The chain is built from TRBV29-1 and TRBJ2-1; 8 bases line up with TRBD2. The CDR3 covers 15 residues. Germline CDR1 reads SQVTM; CDR2 reads ANQGSEA. Germline trimming cut 6 bases from V and 3 bases from J; bases unmatched to any gene: 10. The CDR3 reads CSVVGSSGLYNEQFF. CDR3 bases: TGCAGCGTAGTTGGTTCTAGCGGGCTCTACAATGAGCAGTTCTTC.

The CDR3 nucleotides read TGTGCCAGCAGGACTACAGTTGATGGCTACACCTTC. Translated: CASRTTVDGYTF. V is TRBV6-6 and J is TRBJ1-2; D gene ambiguous. Germline lookup yields CDR1 MNHNY and CDR2 SVGAGI (reference sequence). The CDR3 is 12 residues long. V lost 6 bases, J lost 6 bases, and 11 bases lay in between.

The rearrangement links TRBV2 to TRBJ1-3; TRBD1 might be the D (5 bases). The germline V gene has CDR1 SNHLY and CDR2 FYNNEI. This CDR3 has 18 residues. V shed 8 bases and J shed 0 bases, with 23 bases lying between them. Written as DNA, the CDR3 is TGTGCCAGCCCCCTATACTACGGGACCTCGAGCTCTGGAAACACCATATATTTT. Translated: CASPLYYGTSSSGNTIYF.

The chain couples TRBV11-2 to TRBJ2-7; TRBD1 aligns across 7 bases. The V and J ends lost 4 bases and 6 bases, in that order; junction bases with no gene match: 12. In germline, CDR1 is SGHAT, CDR2 FQNNGV. The CDR3 contains 15 residues. CDR3 coding DNA: TGTGCCAGCAGCTCGGCACGACAGGGAGTTTCCGAGCAGTACTTC. Its translation: CASSSARQGVSEQYF.

The V and J genes are TRBV18 and TRBJ2-2; 9 bases line up with TRBD1. Looked up from germline, CDR1 is KGHSH and CDR2 is LQKENI. The trim removed 4 bases at V and 3 bases at J, leaving 3 bases unmatched. The CDR3 consists of 15 residues. CDR3 in amino acids: CASSRTGEDTGELFF. For the CDR3, the DNA is TGTGCCAGCTCACGGACAGGGGAGGACACCGGGGAGCTGTTTTTT.